A selection of T cell receptor beta chains follows, all from one sample in a study of response to subunit inactivated influenza vaccine. TCRdb reprocessed the RT-PCR reads via MiXCR and lists one record per CDR3 protein. The top ten clones hold around 7.6% of a sample with about 650,000 distinct CDR3 sequences, 14% of them seen once. The sample in question was PBMCs from blood, obtained around 14 days before vaccination. The receptor set was obtained from a man between 45 and 60 years old who received an inactivated influenza vaccine. Each CDR3 is given with its conserved first and last residue. Each record gives: J gene, clone size, D gene, V gene, CDR3 protein, CDR3 DNA. The D gene is left open where the match is weak. Size tells how often a clone was seen (once, few, many) or the class of an expanded clone, and some rows leave it out.

j_call: TRBJ2-4
clone_size: -
d_call: -
v_call: TRBV30
cdr3_aa: CAWQGVTLAKNIQYF
cdr3_nt: TGTGCCTGGCAAGGGGTCACCCTAGCCAAAAACATTCAGTACTTC

j_call: TRBJ2-1
clone_size: once
d_call: -
v_call: TRBV20-1
cdr3_aa: CSAQQGSSYNEQFF
cdr3_nt: TGCAGTGCTCAACAGGGTAGTTCCTACAATGAGCAGTTCTTC

j_call: TRBJ2-3
clone_size: -
d_call: TRBD2
v_call: TRBV9
cdr3_aa: CASSKAGGAGVSDTQYF
cdr3_nt: TGTGCCAGCAGCAAGGCCGGCGGGGCGGGAGTATCAGATACGCAGTATTTT

j_call: TRBJ2-1
clone_size: few
d_call: -
v_call: TRBV7-9
cdr3_aa: CASSLISNEQFF
cdr3_nt: TGTGCCAGCAGCTTAATAAGCAATGAGCAGTTCTTC

j_call: TRBJ2-1
clone_size: -
d_call: -
v_call: TRBV19
cdr3_aa: CASSIGIAGSKEQFF
cdr3_nt: TGTGCCAGTAGTATCGGGATTGCTGGGAGTAAAGAGCAGTTCTTC

j_call: TRBJ1-1
clone_size: few
d_call: TRBD1
v_call: TRBV10-3
cdr3_aa: CAISKERQGASEAFF
cdr3_nt: TGTGCCATCAGTAAAGAAAGACAGGGGGCCAGTGAAGCTTTCTTT

j_call: TRBJ1-2
clone_size: -
d_call: -
v_call: TRBV3-1
cdr3_aa: CASSQDGGPGYGYTF
cdr3_nt: TGTGCCAGCAGCCAAGACGGGGGGCCTGGCTATGGCTACACCTTC

j_call: TRBJ2-3
clone_size: many
d_call: -
v_call: TRBV20-1
cdr3_aa: CSASPVARDTQYF
cdr3_nt: TGCAGTGCTAGCCCCGTAGCCAGGGATACGCAGTATTTT

j_call: TRBJ2-7
clone_size: -
d_call: TRBD1
v_call: TRBV7-3
cdr3_aa: CASMLSPGQGYEQYF
cdr3_nt: TGTGCCAGCATGCTCTCCCCGGGACAGGGGTACGAGCAGTACTTC

j_call: TRBJ2-6
clone_size: -
d_call: -
v_call: TRBV11-2
cdr3_aa: CASSPGRGSANVLTF
cdr3_nt: TGTGCCAGCAGCCCTGGACGGGGGTCGGCCAACGTCCTGACTTTC

j_call: TRBJ1-5
clone_size: few
d_call: -
v_call: TRBV12-3/TRBV12-4
cdr3_aa: CASSPSSRNNQPQHF
cdr3_nt: TGTGCCAGCAGTCCCAGTAGCCGGAATAATCAGCCCCAGCATTTT

j_call: TRBJ2-1
clone_size: few
d_call: -
v_call: TRBV29-1
cdr3_aa: CSIYRDPSDRKQFF
cdr3_nt: TGCAGCATCTACAGGGATCCTAGCGACAGAAAGCAGTTCTTC

j_call: TRBJ2-2
clone_size: few
d_call: TRBD2
v_call: TRBV9
cdr3_aa: CASSGGTSGYTGELFF
cdr3_nt: TGTGCCAGCAGCGGCGGGACTAGCGGATACACCGGGGAGCTGTTTTTT

j_call: TRBJ2-2
clone_size: -
d_call: TRBD2
v_call: TRBV11-2
cdr3_aa: CASSSLAGVNTGELFF
cdr3_nt: TGTGCCAGCAGCTCACTAGCGGGGGTAAACACCGGGGAGCTGTTTTTT

j_call: TRBJ1-1
clone_size: few
d_call: -
v_call: TRBV5-1
cdr3_aa: CASSLTGGATEAFF
cdr3_nt: TGCGCCAGCAGCTTGACCGGGGGTGCCACTGAAGCTTTCTTT

j_call: TRBJ2-1
clone_size: few
d_call: TRBD2
v_call: TRBV12-3/TRBV12-4
cdr3_aa: CASGPGGDEQFF
cdr3_nt: TGTGCCAGTGGACCCGGGGGGGATGAGCAGTTCTTC

j_call: TRBJ2-7
clone_size: few
d_call: TRBD1
v_call: TRBV2
cdr3_aa: CASSRQGAGYEQYF
cdr3_nt: TGTGCCAGCAGCCGACAGGGGGCAGGCTACGAGCAGTACTTC

j_call: TRBJ2-5
clone_size: -
d_call: -
v_call: TRBV11-2
cdr3_aa: CASSPLYWDQETQYF
cdr3_nt: TGTGCCAGCAGCCCCCTGTATTGGGACCAAGAGACCCAGTACTTC

j_call: TRBJ2-5
clone_size: few
d_call: TRBD1
v_call: TRBV5-1
cdr3_aa: CASSLSGTGETQYF
cdr3_nt: TGCGCCAGCAGCTTGAGTGGGACAGGGGAGACCCAGTACTTC

j_call: TRBJ2-7
clone_size: -
d_call: -
v_call: TRBV6-1
cdr3_aa: CASSNPGIGPGGEQYF
cdr3_nt: TGTGCCAGCAGTAATCCCGGGATAGGCCCTGGGGGAGAGCAGTACTTC

j_call: TRBJ1-5
clone_size: few
d_call: -
v_call: TRBV6-5
cdr3_aa: CASSYSTPGRGQPQHF
cdr3_nt: TGTGCCAGCAGTTACTCTACACCGGGACGGGGACAGCCCCAGCATTTT

j_call: TRBJ2-5
clone_size: -
d_call: TRBD1
v_call: TRBV30
cdr3_aa: CAWIRQGDQETQYF
cdr3_nt: TGTGCCTGGATAAGGCAGGGGGACCAAGAGACCCAGTACTTC

j_call: TRBJ2-6
clone_size: -
d_call: -
v_call: TRBV20-1
cdr3_aa: CSAPRASPGANVLTF
cdr3_nt: TGCAGTGCCCCCCGGGCCTCACCTGGGGCCAACGTCCTGACTTTC

j_call: TRBJ1-2
clone_size: few
d_call: -
v_call: TRBV7-9
cdr3_aa: CASSVPGLLATF
cdr3_nt: TGTGCCAGCAGCGTACCGGGACTCCTGGCGACCTTC

j_call: TRBJ2-7
clone_size: few
d_call: -
v_call: TRBV5-5
cdr3_aa: CASSFEAGRTYEQYF
cdr3_nt: TGTGCCAGCAGCTTTGAGGCAGGGAGGACCTACGAGCAGTACTTC

j_call: TRBJ1-2
clone_size: few
d_call: -
v_call: TRBV7-9
cdr3_aa: CASSSHLGTTSGYTF
cdr3_nt: TGTGCCAGCAGCTCCCATCTGGGCACGACGAGTGGCTACACCTTC

j_call: TRBJ2-7
clone_size: -
d_call: -
v_call: TRBV24-1
cdr3_aa: CATSDLNQGTYEQYF
cdr3_nt: TGTGCCACCAGTGATTTGAACCAGGGCACCTACGAGCAGTACTTC

j_call: TRBJ2-5
clone_size: -
d_call: TRBD2
v_call: TRBV12-3/TRBV12-4
cdr3_aa: CASSFRSGGLETQYF
cdr3_nt: TGTGCCAGCAGTTTCCGCAGCGGGGGGTTGGAGACCCAGTACTTC

j_call: TRBJ2-4
clone_size: -
d_call: -
v_call: TRBV3-1
cdr3_aa: CASSQDPTVLAKNIQYF
cdr3_nt: TGTGCCAGCAGCCAAGACCCGACAGTCCTAGCCAAAAACATTCAGTACTTC